This entry describes one T cell receptor beta chain. Other nucleotide sequences in the sample specify the same CDR3. Sequencing was performed with immunoSEQ multiplex PCR; in TCRdb, only in-frame clones are kept and a portion is missing. Seen here are around 340,000 clones, roughly nine tenths observed once, and the top ten hold 5.5% to 7%. The source of the sample is a study of Ad26.COV2.S vaccination and SARS-CoV-2 variants. The wider study: Dosing was one shot or two shots 56 days apart.

The CDR3 is 15 amino acids. Germline CDR1 and CDR2: SGHNT and YENEEA. The V gene lost 2 bases and the J gene lost 0 bases, with 9 bases spanning the gap. Specified treatment: around 19 received Ad26.COV2.S at low or high dose, single or two shots; 5 received placebo; per-sample allocation not given. The samples date from day 63 after the first vaccine or placebo injection. The shot given was an Ad26 vector that makes Wuhan-strain SARS-CoV-2 spike. The receptor was isolated from a person between 18 and 65 years old who received the Ad26.COV2.S COVID-19 vaccine or a placebo. The chain has TRBV11-3 and TRBJ2-3, with D possibly matching TRBD1 (5 bases). The sample in question was peripheral blood, obtained in a trial of Ad26.COV2.S vaccine versus placebo. The CDR3 here is CASSLNRLSTDTQYF. The CDR3 nucleotides are TGTGCCAGCAGCTTAAACAGGCTGAGCACAGATACGCAGTATTTT.